This TCR beta chain derives from a study of blood T cell repertoires in COVID-19. Study-wide context: Donors in the United States, Italy and Spain gave samples during acute or convalescent COVID-19. In each case, the material was cDNA or gDNA derived from T cells, B-cell-depleted T cells, or PBMCs.

The germline gives CDR1 MNHEY, CDR2 SMNVEV (reference sequence). The V and J ends lost 5 bases and 0 bases respectively, with 16 bases between them. CDR3 length: 17 amino acids. In the authors' workflow: How many nucleated cells were present was estimated from reference gene primer amplification. Sequencing was performed with immunoSEQ multiplex PCR; in TCRdb, only in-frame clones are kept and a portion is missing. The D gene and trimming were derived from the DNA, and the V and J assignments and clone size from that table. Of roughly 110,000 clones in the sample, over 80% were seen once. This clone has a handful of counts.

The specimen was peripheral blood. The chain recombines TRBV27 with TRBJ2-2; D uncertain. The receptor was derived from a woman in her 70s with acute or convalescent COVID-19. The CDR3 DNA sequence: TGTGCCAGCAGTCCTATCTTGCGAGCCCCGAACACCGGGGAGCTGTTTTTT. Amino acid sequence: CASSPILRAPNTGELFF.